Shown below are 18 T cell receptor beta chains from a single sample sequenced in a study of blood T cell repertoires in COVID-19. Profiled with immunoSEQ multiplex PCR; TCRdb holds only in-frame clones, not every one. Of 20,000 to 30,000 clones listed, roughly 79% were seen once; the top ten hold approximately 7%. Sequenced input: peripheral blood. The receptor set was obtained from a man aged 65-85 years with acute or convalescent COVID-19.

The chain carries TRBV10-1 and TRBJ2-5, with TRBD2 matching over 7 bases. Germline CDR1 is WNHNN and CDR2 is SYGVQD (reference sequence). V was pared by 0 bases and J by 0 bases, with 7 bases of the junction left unmatched. The CDR3 consists of 17 residues. The CDR3 DNA follows: TGCGCCAGCAGTGAGTCGAGGCCAGCGGGGCACCAAGAGACCCAGTACTTC. Translating it yields CASSESRPAGHQETQYF.

The genes are TRBV5-4 and TRBJ2-1; 11 positions match TRBD2. Germline assignment: CDR1 SGHNT and CDR2 YYREEE (reference sequence). The CDR3 is made up of 14 amino acids. The ends lost 2 bases at V and 10 bases at J; junction bases unmatched: 5. CDR3 DNA sequence: TGTGCCAGCAGCTTTAGCGGGAGGGCGAGAGAGCAGTTCTTC. Residues: CASSFSGRAREQFF.

The V call is TRBV5-1, the J call TRBJ2-3; a possible D gene is TRBD2 (6 bases). The germline CDR1 and CDR2 sequences are SGHRS and YFSETQ. Deletions cut 5 bases from V and 0 bases from J, with 13 bases between. CDR3 length: 15 residues. The CDR3 spells CASRPTSLSTDTQYF. DNA of the CDR3: TGCGCCAGCAGACCTACTAGCTTGAGCACAGATACGCAGTATTTT.

The chain employs TRBV5-1 and TRBJ1-5, with a possible D match to TRBD1 (6 bases). V dropped 4 bases and J dropped 0 bases, with 17 bases sitting between them. The CDR3 sequence is 17 residues long. Germline-derived CDR1 and CDR2 are SGHRS and YFSETQ. The CDR3 here is CASSPGGGDHSNQPQHF. The CDR3 bases are TGCGCCAGCAGCCCGGGGGGGGGCGACCATAGCAATCAGCCCCAGCATTTT.

The J gene is TRBJ2-3, the V gene TRBV27; D is uncertain. Germline CDR1 and CDR2: MNHEY and SMNVEV (reference sequence). This CDR3 comprises 13 residues. V was clipped by 5 bases and J by 5 bases, with 11 bases between them. In nucleotides, the CDR3 is TGTGCCAGCAGTCGACCCCCGGGAGATACGCAGTATTTT. It codes for CASSRPPGDTQYF.

CDR3 sequence: CASRRDRGRGELFF. The CDR3 DNA follows: TGCGCCAGCAGACGGGACAGGGGGCGCGGGGAGCTGTTTTTT. The chain carries TRBV5-1 and TRBJ2-2; 12 nucleotides align to TRBD1. Germline V gene lookup returns CDR1 SGHRS and CDR2 YFSETQ. The length of the CDR3 is 14 residues. Trimming cost V 5 bases and J 7 bases; bases outside gene matches: 3.

This sequence joins TRBV5-1 and TRBJ1-1; 9 bases map to TRBD1. The germline gives CDR1 SGHRS, CDR2 YFSETQ. The V and J ends lost 4 bases and 5 bases, in that order; junction bases with no gene match: 9. The CDR3 sequence is 15 residues long. This CDR3 is CASSPGQGVGTEAFF. CDR3 nucleotide sequence: TGCGCCAGCAGCCCGGGACAGGGAGTAGGGACTGAAGCTTTCTTT.

The V gene is TRBV29-1, the J gene TRBJ1-2, with 9 bases identical to TRBD1. Trimming removed 7 bases from V and 3 bases from J; junction bases left unmatched: 6. CDR1 is SQVTM and CDR2 is ANQGSEA in the germline V gene. The CDR3 spans 13 residues. The DNA of the CDR3 is TGCAGCGCCCGGGACAGGGCAGACTATGGCTACACCTTC. Its translation: CSARDRADYGYTF.

The chain has TRBV5-1 and TRBJ2-7; the D gene is possibly TRBD1 (6 bases). The CDR3 spans 15 residues. Trimming shortened V by 7 bases and J by 3 bases, and 20 bases separated the two germline ends. The germline V gene encodes CDR1 SGHRS and CDR2 YFSETQ. The CDR3 DNA is TGCGCCAGCGGGACGACAGGATCGCTCAACTACGAGCAGTACTTC. Encoded protein: CASGTTGSLNYEQYF. The full variable domain, completed using reference TRBV5-1 and TRBJ2-7, is KAGVTQTPRYLIKTRGQQVTLSCSPISGHRSVSWYQQTPGQGLQFLFEYFSETQRNKGNFPGRFSGRQFSNSRSEMNVSTLELGDSALYLCASGTTGSLNYEQYFGPGTRLTVT.

The J gene is TRBJ1-1, the V gene TRBV5-1, with D unresolved. With 3 bases removed from V and 1 base from J, the gap between germline ends came to 10 bases. CDR3 length: 14 amino acids. The germline CDR1 and CDR2 sequences are SGHRS and YFSETQ. The CDR3: CASSSTAGNTEAFF. The CDR3 bases are TGCGCCAGCAGCTCCACCGCAGGGAACACTGAAGCTTTCTTT.

The chain is built from TRBV5-1 and TRBJ2-7, with TRBD2 identical over 10 bases. The germline gives CDR1 SGHRS, CDR2 YFSETQ. The CDR3 spans 14 residues. V was clipped by 0 bases and J by 6 bases; unmatched bases: 3. CDR3 amino acids: CASSLAGLALEQYF. CDR3 DNA: TGCGCCAGCAGCTTGGCGGGACTAGCGCTCGAGCAGTACTTC.

The CDR3 spells CASSPPPGRNTEAFF. CDR3 nucleotides: TGTGCCAGCTCACCACCGCCAGGAAGGAACACTGAAGCTTTCTTT. The chain carries TRBV18 and TRBJ1-1; D gene uncertain. Trimming shortened V by 0 bases and J by 1 base, and 9 bases separated the two germline ends. Per the germline V gene, CDR1 is KGHSH and CDR2 is LQKENI. The CDR3 loop spans 15 amino acids.

The rearrangement links TRBV18 to TRBJ1-2; weak D call: TRBD1 (6 bases). The CDR3 totals 13 residues. Trimming removed 3 bases at V and 6 bases at J, with 11 bases between. Germline V gives CDR1 KGHSH, CDR2 LQKENI. The DNA for the CDR3 is TGTGCCAGCTCACCCTCGGACAGCGATGGCTACACCTTC. Protein product: CASSPSDSDGYTF.

The chain carries TRBV6-5 and TRBJ2-2; 10 bases align to TRBD2. The germline V gene has CDR1 MNHEY and CDR2 SVGAGI. CDR3 length: 15 residues. With 6 bases clipped from V and 7 bases from J, the junction kept 8 bases outside the gene matches. CDR3 nucleotide sequence: TGTGCCAGCAGAGGTAGCGGGGGGTATGGCGGGGAGCTGTTTTTT. Amino acid sequence: CASRGSGGYGGELFF.

Only one count was recorded for this clone. This chain joins TRBV5-1 and TRBJ2-7; D call uncertain. V was clipped by 0 bases and J by 6 bases, with 16 bases between them. CDR1 is SGHRS, CDR2 YFSETQ, per germline. The CDR3 has 15 amino acids. The CDR3: CASSLASNLRAEQYF. The CDR3, as DNA: TGCGCCAGCAGCTTGGCAAGTAACCTACGTGCCGAGCAGTACTTC. Full variable domain (missing parts from reference TRBV5-1 and TRBJ2-7): KAGVTQTPRYLIKTRGQQVTLSCSPISGHRSVSWYQQTPGQGLQFLFEYFSETQRNKGNFPGRFSGRQFSNSRSEMNVSTLELGDSALYLCASSLASNLRAEQYFGPGTRLTVT.

This clone was recorded once. This rearrangement joins TRBV7-9 to TRBJ2-2; the D is unclear. V was cut by 1 base and J by 6 bases, with 3 bases left in between. Germline V lookup: CDR1 SEHNR, CDR2 FQNEAQ (reference sequence). This CDR3 spans 12 amino acids. Here the CDR3 reads CASSLGPGELFF. The CDR3 region has the DNA TGTGCCAGCAGCTTAGGGCCCGGGGAGCTGTTTTTT.

This chain links TRBV6-1 with TRBJ1-5; possible D gene TRBD1, 5 bases. The germline V and J ends were trimmed by 2 bases and 4 bases, with 9 bases remaining between them. Per germline, CDR1 MNHNS and CDR2 SASEGT. This CDR3 is built from 14 residues. The CDR3 region is CASSEPAGNQPQHF. The DNA of the CDR3 is TGTGCCAGCAGTGAACCGGCAGGGAATCAGCCCCAGCATTTT.

This chain links TRBV6-5 with TRBJ2-7; 10 positions agree with TRBD2. CDR1 and CDR2 (germline): MNHEY, SVGAGI. The CDR3 length is 16 residues. The V and J ends lost 0 bases and 1 base, in that order; junction bases with no gene match: 3. The CDR3: CASSYSGLAPSYEQYF. DNA of the CDR3: TGTGCCAGCAGTTACTCGGGACTAGCGCCTTCCTACGAGCAGTACTTC.